This T cell receptor beta chain was found in a study of response to subunit inactivated influenza vaccine. V trimming: 5 bases; J trimming: 0 bases; junction bases outside the gene matches: 9. The CDR3 is made up of 15 amino acids. Looked up from germline, CDR1 is DFQATT and CDR2 is SNEGSKA (reference sequence). MiXCR, applied by TCRdb to the RT-PCR reads, yields one record per CDR3 protein. The sample has about 830,000 distinct CDR3 sequences; approximately 17% are singletons. The rearrangement joins TRBV20-1 to TRBJ1-1; 7 nucleotides agree with TRBD1. The TCR sequence derives from a man between 50 and 59 years old who received an inactivated influenza vaccine. This sample comprised PBMCs from blood, obtained 5 days after vaccination. The chain's CDR3 is CSAGGQLAMNTEAFF. The CDR3 DNA follows: TGCAGTGCTGGGGGACAGTTGGCCATGAACACTGAAGCTTTCTTT.